This TCR beta chain was found in a study of identical twins. The V segment lost 5 bases and the J segment 4 bases; nucleotides outside the gene matches: 6. The CDR3 is 15 amino acids. TCRdb re-called the 5' RACE reads with MiXCR, one entry per CDR3 protein. The sample records 250,000 or so distinct CDR3 sequences, about 8.5% being singletons. This clonotype was counted a few times. The same data also contributed to another study, on yellow fever vaccine responses in identical twins.

The clonotype was recovered from a woman aged 18-29 years in good health. Sample: CD8+ T cells sorted from blood. The chain couples TRBV12-3 or TRBV12-4 to TRBJ2-2; 8 bases match TRBD1. The CDR3 sequence: CASSPTGVATGELFF. CDR3 coding DNA: TGTGCCAGCAGTCCGACAGGGGTGGCCACCGGGGAGCTGTTTTTT.